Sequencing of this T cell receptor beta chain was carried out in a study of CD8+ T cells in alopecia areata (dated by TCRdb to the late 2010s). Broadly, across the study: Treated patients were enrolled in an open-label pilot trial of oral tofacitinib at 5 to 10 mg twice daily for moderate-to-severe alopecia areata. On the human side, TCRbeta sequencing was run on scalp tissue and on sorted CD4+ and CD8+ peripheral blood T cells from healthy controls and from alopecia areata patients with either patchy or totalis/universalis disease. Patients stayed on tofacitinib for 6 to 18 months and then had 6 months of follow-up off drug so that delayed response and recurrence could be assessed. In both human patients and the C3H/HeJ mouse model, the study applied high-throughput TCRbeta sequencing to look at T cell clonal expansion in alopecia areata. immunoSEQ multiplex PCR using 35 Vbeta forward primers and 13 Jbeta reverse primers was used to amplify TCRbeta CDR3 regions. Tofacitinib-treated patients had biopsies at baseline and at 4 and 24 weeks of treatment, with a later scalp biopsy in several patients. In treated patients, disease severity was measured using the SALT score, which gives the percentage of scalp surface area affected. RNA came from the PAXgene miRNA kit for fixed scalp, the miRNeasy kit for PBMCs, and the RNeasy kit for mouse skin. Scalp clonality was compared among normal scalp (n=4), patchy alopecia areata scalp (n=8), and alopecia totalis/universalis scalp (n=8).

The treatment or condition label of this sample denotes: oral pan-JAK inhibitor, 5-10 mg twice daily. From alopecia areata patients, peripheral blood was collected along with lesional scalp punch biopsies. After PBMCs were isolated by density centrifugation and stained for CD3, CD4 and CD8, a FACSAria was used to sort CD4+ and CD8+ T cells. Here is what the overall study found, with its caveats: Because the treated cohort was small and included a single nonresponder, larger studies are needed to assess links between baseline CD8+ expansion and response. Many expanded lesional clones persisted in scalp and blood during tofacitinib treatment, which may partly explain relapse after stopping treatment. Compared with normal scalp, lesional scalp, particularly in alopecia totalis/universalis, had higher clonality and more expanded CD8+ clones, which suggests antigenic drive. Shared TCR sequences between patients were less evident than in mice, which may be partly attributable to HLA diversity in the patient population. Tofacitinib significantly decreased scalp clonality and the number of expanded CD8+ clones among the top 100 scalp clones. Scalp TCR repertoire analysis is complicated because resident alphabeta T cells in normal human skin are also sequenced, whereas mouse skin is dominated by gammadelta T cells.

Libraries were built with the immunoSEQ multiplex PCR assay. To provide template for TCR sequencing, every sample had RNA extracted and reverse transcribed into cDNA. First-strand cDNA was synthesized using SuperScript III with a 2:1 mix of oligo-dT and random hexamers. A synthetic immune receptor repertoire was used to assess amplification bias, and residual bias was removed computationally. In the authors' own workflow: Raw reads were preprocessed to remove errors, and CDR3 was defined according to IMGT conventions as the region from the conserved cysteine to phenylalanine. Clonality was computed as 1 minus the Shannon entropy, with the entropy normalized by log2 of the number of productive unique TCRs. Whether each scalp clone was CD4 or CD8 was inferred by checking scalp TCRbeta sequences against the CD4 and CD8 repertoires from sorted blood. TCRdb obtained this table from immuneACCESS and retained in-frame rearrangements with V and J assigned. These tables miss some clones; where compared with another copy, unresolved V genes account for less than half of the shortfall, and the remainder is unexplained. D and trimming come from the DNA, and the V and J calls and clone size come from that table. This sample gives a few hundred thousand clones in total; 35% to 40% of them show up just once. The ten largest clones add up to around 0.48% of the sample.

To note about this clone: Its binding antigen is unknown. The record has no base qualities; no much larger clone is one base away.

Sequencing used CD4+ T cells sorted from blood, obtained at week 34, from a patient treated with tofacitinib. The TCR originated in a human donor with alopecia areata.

The CDR3 loop reads CASSLTVFNEKLFF. The DNA sequence is given as TGCGCCAGCAGTCTGACTGTCTTTAATGAAAAACTGTTTTTT. The rearranged segments are TRBV23-1 and TRBJ1-4; confidence is insufficient to name the D gene. TRBV23-1 is an ORF, and what it does is uncertain. V and J are truncated by 4 bases and 4 bases respectively, leaving an intervening sequence of 10 bases. The CDR3 starts with the cysteine, ends with the phenylalanine, and has 14 residues. The entry retains the CDR3 DNA only, 42 bases that are in frame from base 1.